This entry features one T cell receptor beta chain sequence. The antigen is unknown. This sample is drawn from a study of OX40 agonist ivuxolimab in advanced cancers. Study-wide context: A partial response was reached by three patients: one with hepatocellular carcinoma and two with cutaneous melanoma.

TCRdb's copy holds only in-frame clones and misses some; the assay was immunoSEQ multiplex PCR. The sample has roughly 50,000 clones, around 88% seen once. Findings and limits, study-wide: The expanded peripheral T cells' antigen specificity was not determined.

This CDR3 is built from 15 residues. Trimming left V 1 base short and J 8 bases short, with 18 bases between. The germline gives CDR1 MNHEY, CDR2 SMNVEV (reference sequence). The clonotype comes from an adult with an advanced solid tumor such as melanoma, head and neck, liver or kidney cancer. V gene TRBV27 combines with J gene TRBJ2-7, with a weak D call TRBD2 (6 bases). Sample: CD4+ or CD8+ T cells sorted from blood, taken in a trial of the OX40 agonist ivuxolimab. In DNA form, the CDR3 reads TGTGCCAGCAGTTTATTGCGGGACGGATCTATGAAGCAGTACTTC. Its protein product is CASSLLRDGSMKQYF.